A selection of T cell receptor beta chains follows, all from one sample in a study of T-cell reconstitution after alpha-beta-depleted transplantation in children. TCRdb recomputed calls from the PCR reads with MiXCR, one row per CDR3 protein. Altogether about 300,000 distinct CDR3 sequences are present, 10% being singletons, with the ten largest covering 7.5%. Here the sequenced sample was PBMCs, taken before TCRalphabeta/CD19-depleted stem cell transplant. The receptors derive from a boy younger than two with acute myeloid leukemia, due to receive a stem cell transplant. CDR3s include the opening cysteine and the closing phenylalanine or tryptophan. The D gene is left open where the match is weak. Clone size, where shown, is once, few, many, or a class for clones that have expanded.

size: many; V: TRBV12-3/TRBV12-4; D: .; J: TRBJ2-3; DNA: TGTGCCAGCACCCCTCTGGGGGAACGGACAGATACGCAGTATTTT; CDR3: CASTPLGERTDTQYF
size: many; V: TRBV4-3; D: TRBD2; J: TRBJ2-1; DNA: TGCGCCAGCAGCCAGCACAGACTAGCGGATCTCTACAATGAGCAGTTCTTC; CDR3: CASSQHRLADLYNEQFF
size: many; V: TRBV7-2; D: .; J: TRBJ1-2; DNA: TGTGCCAGCAGGCAGGGCCCCTCTAACTATGGCTACACCTTC; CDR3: CASRQGPSNYGYTF
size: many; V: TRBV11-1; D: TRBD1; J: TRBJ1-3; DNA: TGTGCCAGCAGCATGACAGGGGAACGTGGAAACACCATATATTTT; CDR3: CASSMTGERGNTIYF
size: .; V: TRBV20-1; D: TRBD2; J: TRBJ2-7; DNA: TGCAGTGCTAGAGGCTCCGGGACTAGCGGGGGTTCTACCTACGAGCAGTACTTC; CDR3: CSARGSGTSGGSTYEQYF
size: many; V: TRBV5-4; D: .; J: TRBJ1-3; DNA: TGTGCCAGCAGCCGGACTGGTGGAAACACCATATATTTT; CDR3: CASSRTGGNTIYF
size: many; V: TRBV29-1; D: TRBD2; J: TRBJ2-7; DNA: TGCAGCGTTGCAAAACGACTAGCGGCTTCCTACGAGCAGTACTTC; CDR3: CSVAKRLAASYEQYF
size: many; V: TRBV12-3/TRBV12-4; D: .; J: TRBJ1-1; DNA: TGTGCCAGCAGCCACCGGACACGGAACACTGAAGCTTTCTTT; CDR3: CASSHRTRNTEAFF
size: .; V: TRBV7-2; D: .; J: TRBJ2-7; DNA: TGTGCCAGCAGCTTGGACTCCTCACTTCCCGAGCAGTACTTC; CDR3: CASSLDSSLPEQYF
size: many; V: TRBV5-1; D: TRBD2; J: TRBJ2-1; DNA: TGCGCCAGCAGCTTTTCCCCCTTAGCGGGGGGCTCCTACAATGAGCAGTTCTTC; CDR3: CASSFSPLAGGSYNEQFF
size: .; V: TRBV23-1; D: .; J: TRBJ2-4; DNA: TGCGCCAGCAGTCGGGCCAGCCAAGCCAAAAACATTCAGTACTTC; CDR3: CASSRASQAKNIQYF
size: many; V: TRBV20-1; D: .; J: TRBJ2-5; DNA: TGCAGTGCCGGCCTGTTCGGCCAGTACTTC; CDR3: CSAGLFGQYF
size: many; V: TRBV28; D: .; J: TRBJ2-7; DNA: TGTGCCAGCCTTACCACAGTTCCCTACGAGCAGTACTTC; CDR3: CASLTTVPYEQYF
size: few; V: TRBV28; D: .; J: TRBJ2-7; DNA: TGTGCCAGCATTCCCGGTCGCTCCTACGAGCAGTACTTC; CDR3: CASIPGRSYEQYF
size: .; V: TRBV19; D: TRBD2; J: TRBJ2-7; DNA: TGTGCCAGTAGTATGTCGCGACTAGCGCAAAACGAGCAGTACTTC; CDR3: CASSMSRLAQNEQYF
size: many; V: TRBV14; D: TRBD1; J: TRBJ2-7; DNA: TGTGCCAGCAGCCAAGGTCCCCAGGGGGTGAAGGACGAGCAGTACTTC; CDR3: CASSQGPQGVKDEQYF
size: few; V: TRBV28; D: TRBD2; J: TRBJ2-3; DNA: TGTGCCAGCAGTTTTGGGGCGGGGGCGATAATAGCGGGAAGCACAGATACGCAGTATTTT; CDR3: CASSFGAGAIIAGSTDTQYF
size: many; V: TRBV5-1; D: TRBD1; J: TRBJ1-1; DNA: TGCGCCAGCAGCTTTGGACAGGGCACTGAAGCTTTCTTT; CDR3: CASSFGQGTEAFF
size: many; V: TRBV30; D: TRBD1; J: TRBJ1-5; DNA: TGTGCCTGGAGTGGGGACAGGGGGCTGCCCCAGCATTTT; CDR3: CAWSGDRGLPQHF
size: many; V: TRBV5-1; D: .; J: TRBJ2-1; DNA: TGCGCCAGCAGCTTGGGGGGTCTAGCGAATGAGCAGTTCTTC; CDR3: CASSLGGLANEQFF
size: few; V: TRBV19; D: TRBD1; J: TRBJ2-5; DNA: TGTGCCAGTGCCGGGACAGGGGGGGAGACCCAGTACTTC; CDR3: CASAGTGGETQYF
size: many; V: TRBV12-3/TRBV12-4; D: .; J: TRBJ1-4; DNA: TGTGCCAGCAGTTTAAGAGGGACGACTAATGAAAAACTGTTTTTT; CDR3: CASSLRGTTNEKLFF
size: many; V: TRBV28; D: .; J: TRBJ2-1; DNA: TGTGCCAGCAGCCTAGACCCGTTCACGTCTCAGGGGCAGTTCTTC; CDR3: CASSLDPFTSQGQFF
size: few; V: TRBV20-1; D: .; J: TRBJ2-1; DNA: TGCAGTGCTAGAGACCACACCAACTCCTACAATGAGCAGTTCTTC; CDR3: CSARDHTNSYNEQFF
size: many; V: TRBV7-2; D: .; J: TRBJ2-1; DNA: TGTGCCAGCAGCTTAGTAGGGGGCTCCTACAATGAGCAGTTCTTC; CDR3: CASSLVGGSYNEQFF
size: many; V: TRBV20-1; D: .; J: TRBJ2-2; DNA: TGCAGTGCTAGAGGGGCCGGGGGGCTGTTTTTT; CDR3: CSARGAGGLFF
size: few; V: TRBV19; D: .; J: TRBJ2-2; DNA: TGTGCCAGTAGTATAGCGATTCAGGGGACCGGGGAGCTGTTTTTT; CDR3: CASSIAIQGTGELFF